Sequencing of this T cell receptor (beta chain) was carried out in a study of control samples from healthy donors and cancer patients. Germline trimming cut 3 bases from V and 7 bases from J; bases unmatched to any gene: 8. The V gene's germline CDR1 is SGHAT and CDR2 FQNNGV. The length of the CDR3 is 16 residues. The table came from immunoSEQ multiplex PCR; TCRdb's copy has only in-frame clones and leaves some out. Found here are under 150,000 clones, roughly nine tenths of them singletons; the top ten hold just over 8.5%. V gene TRBV11-2 combines with J gene TRBJ1-6, with 8 bases fitting TRBD1. The receptor comes from a woman under 40 in good health. Sequenced input: blood. The CDR3, as DNA: TGTGCCAGCAGCTTCGGGTGGACAGGGTACAATTCACCCCTCCACTTT. This encodes CASSFGWTGYNSPLHF.